The 18 T cell receptor beta chains below all came from one sample that was sequenced in a study of T cell changes during pregnancy in multiple sclerosis. Sequenced by immunoSEQ multiplex PCR; TCRdb stores in-frame clones only, minus some. The sample shows fewer than 65,000 clones, 90% of them seen only once. The sequencing used peripheral blood, collected in the first trimester of pregnancy. The source is a female donor in good health, enrolled as a control in a pregnancy study.

The rearrangement joins TRBV7-8 to TRBJ2-7, with D unresolved. The CDR3 is made up of 13 amino acids. Germline CDR1 and CDR2: SGHVS and FQNEAQ. Trimming pared 1 base from V and 3 bases from J, leaving 7 bases between. For the CDR3, the DNA is TGTGCCAGCAGCTTAGTTTTCAGCTACGAGCAGTACTTC. This sequence encodes CASSLVFSYEQYF.

This chain joins TRBV5-4 and TRBJ2-3; 9 nucleotides match TRBD2. V gave up 2 bases and J gave up 4 bases; unmatched junction bases: 5. This CDR3 contains 15 residues. Germline CDR1 is SGHNT and CDR2 is YYREEE (reference sequence). CDR3 residues: CASSFSGGSADTQYF. The DNA for the CDR3 is TGTGCCAGCAGCTTTAGCGGGGGATCAGCAGATACGCAGTATTTT. Full variable domain (missing parts from reference TRBV5-4 and TRBJ2-3): ETGVTQSPTHLIKTRGQQVTLRCSSQSGHNTVSWYQQALGQGPQFIFQYYREEENGRGNFPPRFSGLQFPNYSSELNVNALELDDSALYLCASSFSGGSADTQYFGPGTRLTVL.

V and J are TRBV18 and TRBJ1-2; D perhaps matches TRBD1 (6 bases). CDR1 and CDR2 from the germline V gene are KGHSH and LQKENI. Trimming removed 2 bases at V and 4 bases at J, with 11 bases between. The CDR3 consists of 14 residues. CDR3 sequence reads: CASSPTDSLYGYTF. The CDR3, as DNA: TGTGCCAGCTCACCAACGGACAGTCTCTATGGCTACACCTTC.

The rearrangement joins TRBV11-2 to TRBJ2-7; 7 bases are shared with TRBD2. J gave up 2 bases and V 3 bases, and 16 bases lay outside the gene matches. The CDR3 has 18 amino acids. CDR1 SGHAT and CDR2 FQNNGV come from the germline V gene. CDR3 DNA sequence: TGTGCCAGCAGCTTTGATGGGGGTAGGGACTACTACACCTACGAGCAGTACTTC. Translated, it gives CASSFDGGRDYYTYEQYF.

The chain is built from TRBV7-3 and TRBJ2-3, with unresolved D. Trimming stripped 3 bases from V and 6 bases from J, with 10 bases between. Germline V CDR1 and CDR2: SGHTA, FQGTGA. The CDR3 runs to 13 residues. The CDR3 reads CASSFSRVDTQYF. CDR3 DNA: TGTGCCAGCAGCTTCTCTAGAGTGGATACGCAGTATTTT.

The chain recombines TRBV7-6 with TRBJ1-1; tentative D call: TRBD1 (5 bases). CDR3 size: 16 residues. The V gene's germline CDR1 is SGHVS and CDR2 FNYEAQ. Trimming stripped 1 base from V and 7 bases from J, with 19 bases between. The CDR3 bases are TGTGCCAGCAGCTTAGGTATCAGCACTTTGCAGGGTGAAGCTTTCTTT. Its translation is CASSLGISTLQGEAFF.

The chain recombines TRBV6-1 with TRBJ2-2; D is undetermined. In germline, CDR1 is MNHNS, CDR2 SASEGT. V lost 6 bases and J 1 base, leaving 12 bases between the germline ends. This CDR3 has 15 amino acids. In DNA, the CDR3 is TGTGCCAGCAGAGTCAACACTAAGAACACCGGGGAGCTGTTTTTT. Translated: CASRVNTKNTGELFF.

V and J are TRBV5-4 and TRBJ1-6; D call uncertain. Germline lookup yields CDR1 SGHNT and CDR2 YYREEE (reference sequence). V lost 4 bases and J 7 bases, leaving 15 bases between the germline ends. The CDR3 is 15 residues long. In DNA form, the CDR3 reads TGTGCCAGCAGCCCGGGTGCCCCCGCGAATTCACCCCTCCACTTT. Translating gives CASSPGAPANSPLHF.

V is TRBV4-3 and J is TRBJ2-2, with TRBD2 matching over 8 bases. The germline CDR1 and CDR2 sequences are LGHNA and YSLEER. The trim removed 0 bases at V and 3 bases at J, leaving 6 bases unmatched. This CDR3 has 17 residues. The CDR3 sequence is CASSQDFGGEDTGELFF. CDR3 bases: TGCGCCAGCAGCCAAGATTTCGGGGGGGAAGACACCGGGGAGCTGTTTTTT.

V usage is TRBV29-1 and J usage is TRBJ1-2; 12 nucleotides agree with TRBD1. Per germline, CDR1 SQVTM and CDR2 ANQGSEA. V gave up 0 bases and J gave up 8 bases; unmatched junction bases: 7. The CDR3 length is 15 residues. CDR3 amino acids: CSVEDRGQGAGGYTF. DNA for the CDR3: TGCAGCGTTGAAGATAGGGGACAGGGGGCGGGGGGCTACACCTTC.

The chain carries TRBV15 and TRBJ2-1; D gene unclear. The CDR3 consists of 13 residues. In germline, CDR1 is LNHNV, CDR2 YYDKDF (reference sequence). Trimming cost V 0 bases and J 8 bases, with 8 bases left between them. The CDR3 protein is CATSREASYEQFF. The CDR3 DNA reads as TGTGCCACCAGCAGAGAGGCCAGTTATGAGCAGTTCTTC.

The chain recombines TRBV29-1 with TRBJ2-2; 9 bases are a match to TRBD2. The germline gives CDR1 SQVTM, CDR2 ANQGSEA. V lost 7 bases, J lost 0 bases, and 6 bases stayed unmatched. The CDR3 runs 15 residues. The CDR3 DNA reads TGCAGCGCAGCCCGGACTAGCGCGAACACCGGGGAGCTGTTTTTT. Its protein product is CSAARTSANTGELFF.

The CDR3 sequence: CASSFGPGDEYTGELFF. The CDR3, as DNA: TGTGCCAGCAGCTTCGGACCAGGGGACGAATATACCGGGGAGCTGTTTTTT. The genes are TRBV7-6 and TRBJ2-2; a possible D gene is TRBD1 (6 bases). Trimming shortened V by 3 bases and J by 5 bases, and 19 bases separated the two germline ends. The germline CDR1 and CDR2 sequences are SGHVS and FNYEAQ. The CDR3 consists of 17 residues.

The gene calls are TRBV5-1 and TRBJ1-2, with a possible D match to TRBD1 (6 bases). Trimming pared 4 bases from V and 7 bases from J, leaving 17 bases between. Germline V lookup: CDR1 SGHRS, CDR2 YFSETQ. This CDR3 spans 14 amino acids. This CDR3 reads CASSPETGSSGYTF. CDR3 bases: TGCGCCAGCAGCCCAGAGACAGGATCCTCTGGCTACACCTTC.

This chain links TRBV6-1 with TRBJ1-3; perhaps TRBD1 as D (5 bases). The CDR3 loop spans 15 amino acids. Germline loops: CDR1 MNHNS, CDR2 SASEGT. V lost 7 bases and J lost 3, with 16 bases in between. CDR3 residues: CASTTTRDDGNTIYF. CDR3 nucleotides: TGTGCCAGCACCACAACCAGGGATGATGGAAACACCATATATTTT.

The chain uses TRBV21-1 and TRBJ1-5; the DNA was not used to check the table's D call, TRBD1. TRBV21-1 is noted as a pseudogene. The CDR3 consists of 17 residues. CDR3 DNA: TGTGCCAGCAGCACAAACCGACCGGGACAGGGGTATCAGCCCCAGCATTTT. The encoded protein is CASSTNRPGQGYQPQHF.

This clone is a singleton in its sample. The rearrangement joins TRBV30 to TRBJ2-1, with 13 positions matching TRBD2. The CDR3 totals 16 residues. Germline assignment: CDR1 GTSNPN and CDR2 SVGIG (reference sequence). Unmatched junction bases numbered 5, after V lost 2 bases and J lost 4 bases. The CDR3: CAWSKLAGGPYNEQFF. The CDR3 nucleotides read TGTGCCTGGAGTAAACTAGCGGGGGGGCCTTACAATGAGCAGTTCTTC.

The J gene is TRBJ1-2, the V gene TRBV30, with D perhaps TRBD1 (6 bases). The length of the CDR3 is 13 residues. From germline, CDR1 is GTSNPN and CDR2 SVGIG (reference sequence). Trimming removed 3 bases at V and 4 bases at J, with 12 bases between. The CDR3 loop is CAWRVGQRYGYTF. The CDR3 bases are TGTGCCTGGAGGGTAGGACAGCGCTATGGCTACACCTTC.